A selection of T cell receptor beta chains follows, all from one sample in a study of blood T cell repertoires in COVID-19. TCRdb's copy holds only in-frame clones and misses some; the assay was immunoSEQ multiplex PCR. The sample has 160,000 or so clones, 75% to 90% seen once. Sequencing input: peripheral blood. These receptors were collected from a woman in her forties with acute or convalescent COVID-19. Both conserved end residues are part of each CDR3. The D gene is left open where the match is weak. Rows give clone size only sometimes, using once, few, many, or a class for an expanded clone.

d_call: TRBD1
clone_size: -
j_call: TRBJ2-7
v_call: TRBV28
cdr3_length: 15
cdr3_nt: TGTGCCAGCAGTTCACCCGGGACAGGGGACTACGAGCAGTACTTC
cdr3_aa: CASSSPGTGDYEQYF

d_call: -
clone_size: -
j_call: TRBJ2-1
v_call: TRBV12-3/TRBV12-4
cdr3_length: 12
cdr3_nt: TGTGCCAGCAGCCTTGGGGGCCCTGAGCAGTTCTTC
cdr3_aa: CASSLGGPEQFF

d_call: -
clone_size: -
j_call: TRBJ1-3
v_call: TRBV6-1
cdr3_length: 14
cdr3_nt: TGTGCCAGCAGTGAACAGGGATCGAGAAACACCATATATTTT
cdr3_aa: CASSEQGSRNTIYF

d_call: -
clone_size: -
j_call: TRBJ1-6
v_call: TRBV28
cdr3_length: 15
cdr3_nt: TGTGCCAGCAGTTTAACCCGCAGTCAGGATTCACCCCTCCACTTT
cdr3_aa: CASSLTRSQDSPLHF

d_call: TRBD1
clone_size: -
j_call: TRBJ2-7
v_call: TRBV27
cdr3_length: 14
cdr3_nt: TGTGCCAGCAGTTTGGGCAGGGGGCCCTACGAGCAGTACTTC
cdr3_aa: CASSLGRGPYEQYF

d_call: -
clone_size: -
j_call: TRBJ2-3
v_call: TRBV5-1
cdr3_length: 12
cdr3_nt: TGCGCCAGCGCTAATACGGCAGATACGCAGTATTTT
cdr3_aa: CASANTADTQYF

d_call: TRBD1
clone_size: -
j_call: TRBJ2-3
v_call: TRBV24-1
cdr3_length: 15
cdr3_nt: TGTGCCACCAGTCCACAGGGGGCGGTCGCAGATACGCAGTATTTT
cdr3_aa: CATSPQGAVADTQYF

d_call: -
clone_size: -
j_call: TRBJ1-2
v_call: TRBV29-1
cdr3_length: 9
cdr3_nt: TGCAGCGTTGAATCCTATCATACCTTC
cdr3_aa: CSVESYHTF

d_call: -
clone_size: -
j_call: TRBJ1-2
v_call: TRBV6-6
cdr3_length: 13
cdr3_nt: TGTGCCAGCACTCTACAGGGTGCCTATGGCTACACCTTC
cdr3_aa: CASTLQGAYGYTF

d_call: TRBD1
clone_size: -
j_call: TRBJ1-5
v_call: TRBV28
cdr3_length: 15
cdr3_nt: TGTGCCAGCAGTTTGCGACAGGGGACCACTCAGCCCCAGCATTTT
cdr3_aa: CASSLRQGTTQPQHF

d_call: TRBD1
clone_size: -
j_call: TRBJ1-1
v_call: TRBV7-3
cdr3_length: 14
cdr3_nt: TGTGCCAGCAGCGCAGGGGGTATTAACACTGAAGCTTTCTTT
cdr3_aa: CASSAGGINTEAFF

d_call: -
clone_size: -
j_call: TRBJ2-7
v_call: TRBV10-1
cdr3_length: 15
cdr3_nt: TGCGCCAGCAGCTTCCATACAGGGATAACCTACGAGCAGTACTTC
cdr3_aa: CASSFHTGITYEQYF

d_call: -
clone_size: -
j_call: TRBJ1-4
v_call: TRBV6-5
cdr3_length: 15
cdr3_nt: TGTGCCAGCAGTTACTCTCAAGCTTCGAATGAAAAACTGTTTTTT
cdr3_aa: CASSYSQASNEKLFF

d_call: -
clone_size: -
j_call: TRBJ1-5
v_call: TRBV27
cdr3_length: 15
cdr3_nt: TGTGCCAGCAGTACCGGGAGGACGGGCAATCAGCCCCAGCATTTT
cdr3_aa: CASSTGRTGNQPQHF

d_call: TRBD2
clone_size: -
j_call: TRBJ2-1
v_call: TRBV6-4
cdr3_length: 17
cdr3_nt: TGTGCCAGCAGTGACTCGAGTGGGAGCGGGAGAGGGAATGAGCAGTTCTTC
cdr3_aa: CASSDSSGSGRGNEQFF

d_call: TRBD2
clone_size: -
j_call: TRBJ2-2
v_call: TRBV2
cdr3_length: 15
cdr3_nt: TGTGCCAGCAGGGTGACTAGCGGGAGGGCCGGGGAGCTGTTTTTT
cdr3_aa: CASRVTSGRAGELFF

d_call: TRBD2
clone_size: few
j_call: TRBJ2-7
v_call: TRBV30
cdr3_length: 15
cdr3_nt: TGTGCCTGGAGTGAGCGGCTAGCGGGAGGGTACGAGCAGTACTTC
cdr3_aa: CAWSERLAGGYEQYF

d_call: -
clone_size: -
j_call: TRBJ2-5
v_call: TRBV27
cdr3_length: 19
cdr3_nt: TGTGCCAGCAGTTTTCGTCCCCCCGGAGACAGAAGAGGGGGAGAGACCCAGTACTTC
cdr3_aa: CASSFRPPGDRRGGETQYF

d_call: -
clone_size: -
j_call: TRBJ2-2
v_call: TRBV18
cdr3_length: 17
cdr3_nt: TGTGCCAGCTCACCACCGCGAAGGTTGGAGGAAACCGGGGAGCTGTTTTTT
cdr3_aa: CASSPPRRLEETGELFF

d_call: -
clone_size: -
j_call: TRBJ2-7
v_call: TRBV11-2
cdr3_length: 15
cdr3_nt: TGTGCCAGCAGCCCAACCAGGGCAAGCAGCTACGAGCAGTACTTC
cdr3_aa: CASSPTRASSYEQYF

d_call: -
clone_size: once
j_call: TRBJ1-2
v_call: TRBV10-2
cdr3_length: 14
cdr3_nt: TGCGCCAGCAGTGAGTCATGGGGAGACCGTGGCTACACCTTC
cdr3_aa: CASSESWGDRGYTF

d_call: TRBD1
clone_size: -
j_call: TRBJ2-4
v_call: TRBV7-8
cdr3_length: 16
cdr3_nt: TGTGCCAGCAGCCGCCGAGCGCCACAGGGGATCAACATTCAGTACTTC
cdr3_aa: CASSRRAPQGINIQYF

d_call: TRBD1
clone_size: -
j_call: TRBJ1-4
v_call: TRBV6-5
cdr3_length: 15
cdr3_nt: TGTGCCAGCAGCTGGGACAGGGGCCCGGGGGAGAAACTGTTTTTT
cdr3_aa: CASSWDRGPGEKLFF

d_call: TRBD1
clone_size: -
j_call: TRBJ2-7
v_call: TRBV5-6
cdr3_length: 14
cdr3_nt: TGTGCCAGCAGCCCCGGGACAGGGTCCTACGAGCAGTACTTC
cdr3_aa: CASSPGTGSYEQYF

d_call: TRBD1
clone_size: -
j_call: TRBJ1-6
v_call: TRBV7-3
cdr3_length: 14
cdr3_nt: TGTGCCAGCAGCTCGACAGGGTCGCGGTCACCCCTCCACTTT
cdr3_aa: CASSSTGSRSPLHF

d_call: TRBD1
clone_size: few
j_call: TRBJ2-7
v_call: TRBV2
cdr3_length: 15
cdr3_nt: TGTGCCAGTGTCTATGACAGGGGGCCGAGGTGGGAGCAGTACTTC
cdr3_aa: CASVYDRGPRWEQYF

d_call: TRBD2
clone_size: -
j_call: TRBJ2-7
v_call: TRBV7-8
cdr3_length: 17
cdr3_nt: TGTGCCAGCAGCTCGACTAGCGGGAGAACTCGCTCCTACGAGCAGTACTTC
cdr3_aa: CASSSTSGRTRSYEQYF

d_call: -
clone_size: -
j_call: TRBJ2-7
v_call: TRBV9
cdr3_length: 13
cdr3_nt: TGTGCCAGCAGCGTAGAGGCGGGCTACGAGCAGTACTTC
cdr3_aa: CASSVEAGYEQYF

d_call: TRBD1
clone_size: -
j_call: TRBJ1-6
v_call: TRBV6-1
cdr3_length: 15
cdr3_nt: TGTGCCAGCAGTGAAGGGGACAGGGGCTTTTCACCCCTCCACTTT
cdr3_aa: CASSEGDRGFSPLHF

d_call: -
clone_size: -
j_call: TRBJ2-2
v_call: TRBV24-1
cdr3_length: 16
cdr3_nt: TGTGCCACCAGTGATTCCGGGCTAGCCGCCGCCGGGGAGCTGTTTTTT
cdr3_aa: CATSDSGLAAAGELFF

d_call: TRBD1
clone_size: -
j_call: TRBJ1-5
v_call: TRBV5-1
cdr3_length: 14
cdr3_nt: TGCGCCAGCAGCTTGGGGACAGGGGATCAGCCCCAGCATTTT
cdr3_aa: CASSLGTGDQPQHF

d_call: -
clone_size: -
j_call: TRBJ1-3
v_call: TRBV12-3/TRBV12-4
cdr3_length: 12
cdr3_nt: TGTGCCAGCAGTTTTGACAAGCACACCATATATTTT
cdr3_aa: CASSFDKHTIYF

d_call: -
clone_size: -
j_call: TRBJ2-2
v_call: TRBV19
cdr3_length: 15
cdr3_nt: TGTGCCAGTAGTATATCTAGCGCGAACACCGGGGAGCTGTTTTTT
cdr3_aa: CASSISSANTGELFF

d_call: -
clone_size: -
j_call: TRBJ2-2
v_call: TRBV7-3
cdr3_length: 14
cdr3_nt: TGTGCCAGCAGCTTAGGCTCCGACACCGGGGAGCTGTTTTTT
cdr3_aa: CASSLGSDTGELFF

d_call: -
clone_size: -
j_call: TRBJ1-2
v_call: TRBV3-1/TRBV3-2
cdr3_length: 15
cdr3_nt: TGTGCCAGCAGCCGTCGTACAGCCGCGCTGAATGGCTACACCTTC
cdr3_aa: CASSRRTAALNGYTF

d_call: -
clone_size: -
j_call: TRBJ1-2
v_call: TRBV12-3/TRBV12-4
cdr3_length: 12
cdr3_nt: TGTGCCAGCAGCTGGGCGACCAATGGCTACACCTTC
cdr3_aa: CASSWATNGYTF

d_call: -
clone_size: -
j_call: TRBJ1-6
v_call: TRBV21-1
cdr3_length: 17
cdr3_nt: TGTGCCAGCAGTGAACGGGGGACCAGTTCCTATAATTCACCCCTCCACTTT
cdr3_aa: CASSERGTSSYNSPLHF

d_call: -
clone_size: -
j_call: TRBJ1-5
v_call: TRBV28
cdr3_length: 15
cdr3_nt: TGTGCCAGCAGACTCACGGGACTCTTCAATCAGCCCCAGCATTTT
cdr3_aa: CASRLTGLFNQPQHF

d_call: -
clone_size: -
j_call: TRBJ1-2
v_call: TRBV29-1
cdr3_length: 13
cdr3_nt: TGCAGCGTTCAGAACAGACATAACTATGGCTACACCTTC
cdr3_aa: CSVQNRHNYGYTF

d_call: -
clone_size: -
j_call: TRBJ2-7
v_call: TRBV9
cdr3_length: 13
cdr3_nt: TGTGCCAGCAGCGTAGGCTCGGGGATCGAGCAGTACTTC
cdr3_aa: CASSVGSGIEQYF

d_call: TRBD2
clone_size: -
j_call: TRBJ2-1
v_call: TRBV6-4
cdr3_length: 16
cdr3_nt: TGTGCCAGCAGTGTCGAGACTAGCGGGGGGGTGAATGAGCAGTTCTTC
cdr3_aa: CASSVETSGGVNEQFF

d_call: TRBD1
clone_size: -
j_call: TRBJ1-5
v_call: TRBV19
cdr3_length: 15
cdr3_nt: TGTGCCAGTAGGAAACAGGGGAGTAGCAATCAGCCCCAGCATTTT
cdr3_aa: CASRKQGSSNQPQHF

d_call: -
clone_size: -
j_call: TRBJ2-3
v_call: TRBV27
cdr3_length: 15
cdr3_nt: TGTGCCAGCAAAAAACAGGGAATTAACACAGATACGCAGTATTTT
cdr3_aa: CASKKQGINTDTQYF

d_call: -
clone_size: -
j_call: TRBJ2-2
v_call: TRBV11-2
cdr3_length: 18
cdr3_nt: TGTGCCAGCACCCACCGGGGGAGGCAGACGAAAGATACCGGGGAGCTGTTTTTT
cdr3_aa: CASTHRGRQTKDTGELFF

d_call: TRBD2
clone_size: -
j_call: TRBJ2-7
v_call: TRBV4-2
cdr3_length: 14
cdr3_nt: TGTGCCAGCAGCCTACTCGCGGGGGTCGACGAGCAGTACTTC
cdr3_aa: CASSLLAGVDEQYF

d_call: -
clone_size: once
j_call: TRBJ2-7
v_call: TRBV15
cdr3_length: 14
cdr3_nt: TGTGCCACCAGCACTTGGGCCACCGACTACGAGCAGTACTTC
cdr3_aa: CATSTWATDYEQYF

d_call: -
clone_size: once
j_call: TRBJ1-2
v_call: TRBV7-6
cdr3_length: 15
cdr3_nt: TGTGCCAGCAGCTTAGGTTGGGGCGGTAACTATGGCTACACCTTC
cdr3_aa: CASSLGWGGNYGYTF

d_call: -
clone_size: -
j_call: TRBJ2-1
v_call: TRBV7-3
cdr3_length: 15
cdr3_nt: TGTGCCAGCAGCTCAACGACTGTTTCCTACAATGAGCAGTTCTTC
cdr3_aa: CASSSTTVSYNEQFF

d_call: -
clone_size: -
j_call: TRBJ1-5
v_call: TRBV5-1
cdr3_length: 13
cdr3_nt: TGCGCCAGCAGCTTGGACATCAATCAGCCCCAGCATTTT
cdr3_aa: CASSLDINQPQHF

d_call: -
clone_size: -
j_call: TRBJ1-1
v_call: TRBV9
cdr3_length: 15
cdr3_nt: TGTGCCAGCAGCGTAGTAAGTTCCAGGAACACTGAAGCTTTCTTT
cdr3_aa: CASSVVSSRNTEAFF

d_call: -
clone_size: once
j_call: TRBJ1-1
v_call: TRBV20-1
cdr3_length: 10
cdr3_nt: TGCAGTGCTCGACGGGATGAAGCTTTCTTT
cdr3_aa: CSARRDEAFF